This passage covers 18 T cell receptor beta chains from one sample sequenced in a study of blood T cell repertoires in COVID-19. Generated by immunoSEQ multiplex PCR, the TCRdb table keeps only in-frame clones and is missing some. The data contain some 64,000 clones, about 78% of them singletons. What was sequenced was peripheral blood. The receptors derive from an elderly man with active or convalescent COVID-19.

The chain carries TRBV18 and TRBJ2-5, with 8 bases matching TRBD1. The CDR3 covers 14 residues. CDR1 is KGHSH and CDR2 is LQKENI in the germline V gene. V was pared by 3 bases and J by 5 bases, with 5 bases of the junction left unmatched. The chain's CDR3 is CASSPDRVKETQYF. CDR3 bases: TGTGCCAGCTCACCGGACAGGGTAAAGGAGACCCAGTACTTC.

The V gene is TRBV24-1, the J gene TRBJ2-1; tentatively, D is TRBD1 (6 bases). Germline assignment: CDR1 KGHDR and CDR2 SFDVKD. V lost 3 bases, J lost 1 base, and 9 bases lay in between. CDR3 size: 15 residues. The CDR3 loop is CATSDADSSYNEQFF. The CDR3 DNA reads TGTGCCACCAGTGATGCGGACAGTTCCTACAATGAGCAGTTCTTC.

The rearrangement joins TRBV4-2 to TRBJ2-5; 9 positions agree with TRBD1. CDR1 is LGHNA, CDR2 YNFKEQ, per germline. The length of the CDR3 is 14 residues. Trimming cost V 1 base and J 5 bases; bases outside gene matches: 2. The CDR3 DNA follows: TGTGCCAGCAGCCAAGGGACAGGGGAGGAGACCCAGTACTTC. It specifies CASSQGTGEETQYF.

The rearrangement uses TRBV7-9 and TRBJ1-5; no definite D call. CDR1 SEHNR and CDR2 FQNEAQ come from the germline V gene (reference sequence). This CDR3 is built from 12 residues. V lost 5 bases to trimming and J lost 10 bases, with 12 bases between them. CDR3 bases: TGTGCCAGCAGCACCGAGAGCGGACCCCAGCATTTT. It specifies CASSTESGPQHF.

This clone was found many times. The chain joins TRBV4-3 to TRBJ2-6; 7 positions match TRBD1. The CDR3 is made up of 18 amino acids. Looked up from germline, CDR1 is LGHNA and CDR2 is YSLEER. Trimming took 2 bases from V and 0 from J; bases not matched to a gene: 7. This CDR3 reads CASSQLTGADSGANVLTF. CDR3 coding DNA: TGCGCCAGCAGCCAACTCACAGGGGCGGACTCTGGGGCCAACGTCCTGACTTTC.

In the case of this clone: Other DNA sequences within the sample encode an identical CDR3. The chain joins TRBV5-1 to TRBJ2-3; TRBD2 is a possible D gene (5 bases). V dropped 3 bases and J dropped 4 bases, with 9 bases sitting between them. This CDR3 is built from 13 residues. Looked up from germline, CDR1 is SGHRS and CDR2 is YFSETQ. The CDR3 region has the DNA TGCGCCAGCAGCTCCGGGGAGCCAGATACGCAGTATTTT. As protein: CASSSGEPDTQYF.

The chain combines TRBV7-5 with TRBJ2-1; no DNA check was done on the table's D call, TRBD1. TRBV7-5 is shown as a pseudogene. This CDR3 comprises 15 residues. CDR3 residues: CVRRTLRASYNEQFF. The CDR3 coding sequence is TGTGTCAGAAGGACACTCCGCGCCTCCTACAATGAGCAGTTCTTC.

V is TRBV4-1 and J is TRBJ1-5; D is unresolved. CDR3 size: 16 residues. CDR1 MGHRA and CDR2 YSYEKL come from the germline V gene. With 7 bases removed from V and 6 bases from J, the gap between germline ends came to 22 bases. The CDR3 DNA reads TGCGCCAGCATCCCGTACTCTCAGGTAGAGGGTCAGCCCCAGCATTTT. Amino acid sequence: CASIPYSQVEGQPQHF.

The V gene is TRBV21-1, the J gene TRBJ1-2; the table assigns TRBD1, which was not confirmed against the DNA. TRBV21-1 is a known pseudogene. CDR3 length: 16 amino acids. CDR3 region: CASSKPHRTANYGYTF. DNA of the CDR3: TGTGCCAGCAGCAAACCGCACAGGACGGCCAACTATGGCTACACCTTC.

This chain links TRBV5-1 with TRBJ2-5, with D unclear. The CDR3 covers 13 residues. Germline values: CDR1 SGHRS, CDR2 YFSETQ. V shed 0 bases and J shed 5 bases, with 8 bases lying between them. In DNA, the CDR3 is TGCGCCAGCAGCTTGGTCCTCGGGGAGACCCAGTACTTC. This codes for CASSLVLGETQYF.

This clone has at least ten counts. The CDR3 protein is CASSSQGLANNEQFF. The CDR3 DNA is TGTGCCAGCAGCTCCCAGGGACTAGCAAACAATGAGCAGTTCTTC. V is TRBV7-2 and J is TRBJ2-1, with 9 bases aligning to TRBD2. CDR1 SGHTA and CDR2 FQGNSA come from the germline V gene. This CDR3 comprises 15 residues. V was clipped by 4 bases and J by 5 bases; unmatched bases: 6.

The gene calls are TRBV4-1 and TRBJ2-3; 7 nucleotides align to TRBD2. CDR1 and CDR2 from the germline V gene are MGHRA and YSYEKL. The J segment lost 0 bases and the V segment lost 3 bases, leaving 6 bases of the junction unmatched. CDR3 length: 16 residues. CDR3 sequence: CASSHGSGPSTDTQYF. CDR3 DNA: TGCGCCAGCAGCCACGGTAGCGGGCCTAGCACAGATACGCAGTATTTT.

The chain combines TRBV19 with TRBJ2-3, with D possibly TRBD2 on 6 matching bases. The germline V and J ends were trimmed by 4 bases and 0 bases, with 17 bases remaining between them. The CDR3 length is 17 residues. Germline values: CDR1 LNHDA, CDR2 SQIVND (reference sequence). This chain's CDR3 is CASSTGTASGSTDTQYF. The CDR3 nucleotides read TGTGCCAGTAGTACCGGGACTGCCTCCGGTAGCACAGATACGCAGTATTTT. The variable domain in full, with the rest retrieved from reference TRBV19 and TRBJ2-3, is DGGITQSPKYLFRKEGQNVTLSCEQNLNHDAMYWYRQDPGQGLRLIYYSQIVNDFQKGDIAEGYSVSREKKESFPLTVTSAQKNPTAFYLCASSTGTASGSTDTQYFGPGTRLTVL.

V is TRBV6-5 and J is TRBJ1-1; weak D call: TRBD1 (6 bases). Trimming removed 7 bases at V and 2 bases at J, with 14 bases between. Germline V gene lookup returns CDR1 MNHEY and CDR2 SVGAGI. The CDR3 is 14 amino acids. The CDR3 coding sequence is TGTGCCAGCAATCGACAGGCCCTAAACACTGAAGCTTTCTTT. Translating gives CASNRQALNTEAFF.

This clone occurred many times. V is TRBV19 and J is TRBJ2-1; D is unresolved. CDR3 length: 15 amino acids. V was clipped by 1 base and J by 6 bases, with 13 bases between them. The germline V gene encodes CDR1 LNHDA and CDR2 SQIVND (reference sequence). The DNA for the CDR3 is TGTGCCAGTAGTATAGCCTCCAGGTTCGCCAATGAGCAGTTCTTC. Translation gives CASSIASRFANEQFF.

This clone was counted only a few times. The rearrangement joins TRBV6-2 or TRBV6-3 to TRBJ1-6; no clear D gene. This CDR3 has 13 residues. Germline V lookup: CDR1 MNHEY, CDR2 SVGEGT. Trimming left V 6 bases short and J 9 bases short, with 12 bases between. The CDR3 region has the DNA TGTGCCAGCAGCCTTCAGCCGGGTTCACCCCTCCACTTT. This gives the protein CASSLQPGSPLHF.

This clone was found a few times. J is TRBJ2-2 and V is TRBV7-9; 11 nucleotides align to TRBD1. V was clipped by 7 bases and J by 3 bases; unmatched bases: 7. Germline CDR1 is SEHNR and CDR2 is FQNEAQ (reference sequence). The CDR3 totals 16 residues. The CDR3 spells CASTPRTGGHTGELFF. The CDR3, as DNA: TGTGCCAGCACCCCGCGGACAGGGGGCCACACCGGGGAGCTGTTTTTT. The variable domain in full, with the rest retrieved from reference TRBV7-9 and TRBJ2-2, is DTGVSQNPRHKITKRGQNVTFRCDPISEHNRLYWYRQTLGQGPEFLTYFQNEAQLEKSRLLSDRFSAERPKGSFSTLEIQRTEQGDSAMYLCASTPRTGGHTGELFFGEGSRLTVL.

This clone appeared once. The chain couples TRBV7-9 to TRBJ2-6; maybe TRBD1 (6 bases). V was clipped by 1 base and J by 0 bases, with 10 bases between them. The CDR3 contains 17 residues. Per the germline V gene, CDR1 is SEHNR and CDR2 is FQNEAQ (reference sequence). CDR3 in amino acids: CASSLDRETSGANVLTF. The CDR3 region has the DNA TGTGCCAGCAGCTTAGACAGGGAAACCTCTGGGGCCAACGTCCTGACTTTC.